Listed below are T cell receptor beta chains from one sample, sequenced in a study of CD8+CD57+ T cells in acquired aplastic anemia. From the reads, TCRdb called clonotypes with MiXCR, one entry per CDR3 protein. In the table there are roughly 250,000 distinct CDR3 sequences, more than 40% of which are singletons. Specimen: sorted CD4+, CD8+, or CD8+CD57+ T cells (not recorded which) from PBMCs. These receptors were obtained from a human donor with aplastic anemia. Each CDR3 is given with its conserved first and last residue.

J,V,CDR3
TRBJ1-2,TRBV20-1,CSAKTRQGYGYTF
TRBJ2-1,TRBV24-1,CATSERQGRDEQFF
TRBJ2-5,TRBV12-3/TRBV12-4,CASSFQGGVQETQYF
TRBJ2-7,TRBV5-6,CVSRSPGTTYEQYF
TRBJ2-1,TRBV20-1,CSASFDNEQFF
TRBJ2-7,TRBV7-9,CACSLGTGGYEQYF
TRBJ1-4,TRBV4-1,CASSQGRPDRGHEKLFF
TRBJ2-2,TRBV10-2,CASTVPGELFF
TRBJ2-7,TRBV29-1,CSGRGGYEQYF
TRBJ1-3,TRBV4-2,CASSQARAQQRNTIYF
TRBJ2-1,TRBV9,CASSVKSTITYNEQFF
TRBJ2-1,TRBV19,CASSYLGTHNEQFF
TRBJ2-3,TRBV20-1,CSARDIHVGDTQYF
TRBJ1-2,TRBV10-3,CAISESLGNYGYTF
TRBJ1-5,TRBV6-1,CASSELGLSF
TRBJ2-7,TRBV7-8,CASTQSQGAAYEQYF
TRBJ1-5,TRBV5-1,CASSQGGNLNQPQHF
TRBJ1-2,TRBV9,CASSVDNAYGYTF
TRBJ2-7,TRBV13,CASRPPGSGNYEQYF
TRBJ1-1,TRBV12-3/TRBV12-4,CASKAGAEAFF
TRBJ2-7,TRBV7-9,CASSLRGGVAGEQYF
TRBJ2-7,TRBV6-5,CASNDGPPGEQYF
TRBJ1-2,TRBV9,CASINPTGGCTF
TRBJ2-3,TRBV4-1,CASSQETGSTDTQYF
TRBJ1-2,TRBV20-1,CSARENRGGYGYTF
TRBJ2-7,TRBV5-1,CASSLSGGLDEQYF
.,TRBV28,CASSSDTRNQPQYF
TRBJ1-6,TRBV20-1,CSARGRPDPLLYNSPLHF
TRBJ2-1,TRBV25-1,CASSHDLRRSSYNEQFF
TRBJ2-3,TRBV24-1,CATGRTSGRNADTQYF
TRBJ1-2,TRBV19,CASSLATANYGYTF
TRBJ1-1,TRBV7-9,CASSLPQGSEAFF
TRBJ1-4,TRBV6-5,CTSSYTNRAEKLFF
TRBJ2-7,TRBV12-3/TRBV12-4,CASSSRDLYEQYF
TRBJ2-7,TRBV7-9,CASSIGVGRRPYEQYF
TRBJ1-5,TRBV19,CASSNLPGTQHF
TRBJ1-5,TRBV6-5,CASSYKTGEGQPQHF
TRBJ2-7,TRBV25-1,CASSESGTGSYEQYF
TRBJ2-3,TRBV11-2,CASGLERRLTDTQYF
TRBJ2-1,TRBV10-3,CAISPLGQGSNEQFF
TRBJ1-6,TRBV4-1,CASSQDPSGDFMSPLHF
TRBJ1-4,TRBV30,CAWSVREHEKLFF
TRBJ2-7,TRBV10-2,CASSLSAGGPSYEQYF
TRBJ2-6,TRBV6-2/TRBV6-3,CASSYEGAGANVLTF
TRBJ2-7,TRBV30,CAWSKSSYEQYF
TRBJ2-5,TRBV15,CATSRDSPGLQETQYF
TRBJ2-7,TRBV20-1,CSARDLSGGAFEQYF
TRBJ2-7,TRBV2,CASAEIPSYEQYF
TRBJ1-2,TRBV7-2,CASSLKGLSRGGYTF
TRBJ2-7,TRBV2,CASSLFAGGNEQYF
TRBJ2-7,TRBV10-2,CASTNNPYRSYEQYF
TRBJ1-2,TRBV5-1,CASSLERANYGYTF
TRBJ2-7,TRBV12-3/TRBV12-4,CASSLARGQGVDEQYF
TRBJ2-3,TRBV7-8,CASSLKLSGGGTDTQYF
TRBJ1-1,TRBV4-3,CASSQDTGNTEAFF